The 5 T cell receptor beta chains in this list originate from one sample, sequenced in a study of T cells expressing NK-cell markers (dated by TCRdb to about 2020). Libraries were built with 5' RACE. The data were produced on an Illumina HiSeq 2000. TCRdb reprocessed the reads into one record per CDR3 protein sequence, lacking DNA. For this sample, the table gives 550,000 or so distinct CDR3 sequences. The leading ten clones occupy approximately 3.6% of the sample. Sequencing was carried out using blood T cells: a sorted CD56 or NKG2C T cell subset, CD4+ or CD8+ T cells, or bulk PBMC T cells (not recorded which). All receptors derive from a man aged 18 to 29 in good health. Donor details come from another sample of the same person, matched by shared clones.

The chain links TRBV6-1 to TRBJ2-1; TCRdb's D call of TRBD1 is untestable without DNA. The germline CDR1 and CDR2 sequences are MNHNS and SASEGT. This CDR3 contains 14 residues. CDR3 sequence: CASSRPGGGDEQFF.

This rearrangement joins TRBV12-3 or TRBV12-4 to TRBJ1-3; TCRdb's D gene call, TRBD1, goes unchecked for lack of DNA. This CDR3 is built from 15 residues. The CDR3 spells CASSPRGAAGNTIYF.

The chain recombines TRBV7-2 with TRBJ2-2; TCRdb calls TRBD1, which cannot be checked without DNA. Per the germline V gene, CDR1 is SGHTA and CDR2 is FQGNSA. The CDR3 is made up of 16 amino acids. The CDR3 spells CASSSQGARNTGELFF.

V usage is TRBV20-1 and J usage is TRBJ1-4. Germline lookup yields CDR1 DFQATT and CDR2 SNEGSKA (reference sequence). The CDR3 is made up of 15 amino acids. The CDR3: CSARDFRATNEKLFF.

V usage is TRBV28 and J usage is TRBJ2-7; TCRdb names TRBD2, which stays unverified in the absence of DNA. Per germline, CDR1 MDHEN and CDR2 SYDVKM. The CDR3 length is 17 residues. CDR3 in amino acids: CASSLSGLAYSRDEQYF.